This T cell receptor (beta chain) was obtained from a study of blood T cell repertoires in COVID-19. Whole-study context: Collection of acute and convalescent COVID-19 samples took place in the United States, Italy and Spain. In each case, the material was cDNA or gDNA derived from T cells, B-cell-depleted T cells, or PBMCs.

The CDR3 loop spans 15 amino acids. Germline V gene data show CDR1 as LGHDT and CDR2 as YNNKEL (reference sequence). Between the trimmed V and J ends, which lost 0 bases and 8 bases, there was a span of 14 bases. Seattle's cohort entered during active infection and was followed longitudinally. As processed by the authors: For nucleated cells, counts were estimated from reference gene primer amplification. Here immunoSEQ multiplex PCR was the method, and the copy in TCRdb shows in-frame clones only, minus some. V and J calls and clone size are those listed in that table; D and trimming were worked out from the DNA. In the table there are about 200,000 clones, roughly 94% of which are singletons.

Sequenced: peripheral blood. The sequence came from a man younger than 40 with COVID-19, enrolled during active disease. This chain uses TRBV3-1 (or the pseudogene TRBV3-2) with TRBJ2-1, with D tentatively TRBD1 (5 bases). CDR3 coding DNA: TGTGCCAGCAGCCAAGAAGGGATAGGGGCGGATGAGCAGTTCTTC. Translation gives CASSQEGIGADEQFF.